What follows describes a single TCR beta chain. The sample belongs to a study of OX40 agonist ivuxolimab in advanced cancers. In germline, CDR1 is SNHLY, CDR2 FYNNEI. V lost 6 bases to trimming and J lost 2 bases, with 19 bases between them. CDR3 length: 16 residues. Clones were sequenced by immunoSEQ multiplex PCR, and TCRdb holds only the in-frame ones, with some missing. The sample lists roughly 61,000 clones; 92% were seen once. Sequences were derived from CD4+ or CD8+ T cells sorted from blood, sampled in a trial of the OX40 agonist ivuxolimab. This clonotype was obtained from an adult with an advanced solid tumor such as melanoma, head and neck, liver or kidney cancer. The chain couples TRBV2 to TRBJ1-2; D possibly corresponds to TRBD1 (6 bases). The chain's CDR3 is CASRIGQLQANYGYTF. Written as DNA, the CDR3 is TGTGCCAGCAGGATCGGACAGCTCCAGGCAAACTATGGCTACACCTTC. Full variable domain (remainder filled in from reference TRBV2 and TRBJ1-2): EPEVTQTPSHQVTQMGQEVILRCVPISNHLYFYWYRQILGQKVEFLVSFYNNEISEKSEIFDDQFSVERPDGSNFTLKIRSTKLEDSAMYFCASRIGQLQANYGYTFGSGTRLTVV.